This section outlines one TCR beta chain sequence together with its context. The sample originates from a study of blood T cell repertoires in COVID-19. The method was immunoSEQ multiplex PCR; TCRdb's version includes in-frame clones alone and lacks a portion of them. The sample has 200,000 to 250,000 clones; around 87% are singletons. There are 16 residues in the CDR3. V shed 0 bases and J shed 4 bases, with 15 bases lying between them. Germline values: CDR1 MNHEY, CDR2 SVGAGI. V usage is TRBV6-5 and J usage is TRBJ1-2, with D maybe TRBD1 (6 bases). Source material: PBMCs or T cells enriched from blood (not recorded which). This clonotype was obtained from a man aged 25 to 45 in a cohort exposed to, infected with or recovered from COVID-19 (not recorded which). CDR3 nucleotides: TGTGCCAGCAGTTACTCGAGGCCACAGGGTGTCTATGGCTACACCTTC. Translated, it gives CASSYSRPQGVYGYTF.